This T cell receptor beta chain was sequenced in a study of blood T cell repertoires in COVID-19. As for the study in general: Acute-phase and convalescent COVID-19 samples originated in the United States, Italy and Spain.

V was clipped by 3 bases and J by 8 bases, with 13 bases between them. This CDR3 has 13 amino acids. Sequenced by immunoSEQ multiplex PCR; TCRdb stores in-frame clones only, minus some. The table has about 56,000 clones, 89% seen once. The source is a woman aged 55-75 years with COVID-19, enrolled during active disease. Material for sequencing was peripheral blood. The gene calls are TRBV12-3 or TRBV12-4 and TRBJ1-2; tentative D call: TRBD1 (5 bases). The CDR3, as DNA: TGTGCCAGCAGTTTTCAGGCAGGGCAAGGCTACACCTTC. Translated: CASSFQAGQGYTF.